These 13 T cell receptor beta chains share one sample of origin, sequenced in a study of a mutant IDH1 vaccine in newly diagnosed glioma. The time point: week 5, during vaccination. Every single dose of the vaccine, 300 ug of mutant IDH1 20-mer peptide, came with topical imiquimod. Repertoires were generated with immunoSEQ multiplex PCR, while TCRdb's copy carries only in-frame clones and drops some. The sample shows 30,000 to 40,000 clones, 75% to 85% of them seen only once. Their target antigens are unknown. Here the sequenced sample was PBMCs, taken from a glioma patient whose treatment included an IDH1 peptide vaccine. These receptors were collected from a man aged 50 or older with glioma.

J is TRBJ2-2 and V is TRBV7-2, with D hard to call. From germline, CDR1 is SGHTA and CDR2 FQGNSA. There are 15 residues in the CDR3. V gave up 1 base and J gave up 5 bases, with 11 bases separating them. The CDR3 nucleotides are TGTGCCAGCAGCTTAGAAGGGATTGGAACCGGGGAGCTGTTTTTT. Protein sequence: CASSLEGIGTGELFF. The whole variable domain, remainder taken from reference TRBV7-2 and TRBJ2-2, is GAGVSQSPSNKVTEKGKDVELRCDPISGHTALYWYRQSLGQGLEFLIYFQGNSAPDKSGLPSDRFSAERTGGSVSTLTIQRTQQEDSAVYLCASSLEGIGTGELFFGEGSRLTVL.

The chain employs TRBV7-9 and TRBJ2-1; 8 bases are a match to TRBD2. The CDR3 loop spans 18 amino acids. The junction had 15 bases not matched to a gene; V was cut back by 1 base and J by 7 bases. CDR1 and CDR2 (germline): SEHNR, FQNEAQ (reference sequence). The CDR3 nucleotides read TGTGCCAGCAGCTTAGTCGGACGGGAGGGCCGCTCAAGGAATGAGCAGTTCTTC. It yields the protein CASSLVGREGRSRNEQFF.

The rearrangement joins TRBV15 to TRBJ1-1; D ambiguous. Germline V gene data show CDR1 as LNHNV and CDR2 as YYDKDF (reference sequence). Deletions cut 6 bases from V and 0 bases from J, with 17 bases between. The CDR3 spans 16 residues. Written as DNA, the CDR3 is TGTGCCACCAGAATTCCAGACCTTTCGATGAACACTGAAGCTTTCTTT. It specifies CATRIPDLSMNTEAFF.

The rearrangement joins TRBV28 to TRBJ2-5; D is unclear. Trimming took 4 bases from V and 1 from J, leaving 13 bases between them. This CDR3 contains 15 residues. CDR1 MDHEN and CDR2 SYDVKM come from the germline V gene. DNA for the CDR3: TGTGCCAGCAGTTCAGTCCATGCCACCCAAGAGACCCAGTACTTC. Protein product: CASSSVHATQETQYF. Together with reference TRBV28 and TRBJ2-5, the CDR3 gives the full variable domain: DVKVTQSSRYLVKRTGEKVFLECVQDMDHENMFWYRQDPGLGLRLIYFSYDVKMKEKGDIPEGYSVSREKKERFSLILESASTNQTSMYLCASSSVHATQETQYFGPGTRLLVL.

The chain's CDR3 is CASSLDNEQFF. The CDR3 bases are TGTGCCAGCAGCTTAGACAATGAGCAGTTCTTC. The chain employs TRBV7-9 and TRBJ2-1; no clear D gene. Trimming took 1 base from V and 5 from J, leaving 0 bases between them. This CDR3 is 11 amino acids long. Germline V gene sequence: CDR1 SEHNR, CDR2 FQNEAQ (reference sequence).

The gene calls are TRBV19 and TRBJ1-1; D gene uncertain. Germline assignment: CDR1 LNHDA and CDR2 SQIVND (reference sequence). The CDR3 totals 14 residues. Trimming left V 3 bases short and J 0 bases short, with 8 bases between. CDR3 protein: CASSIRAMNTEAFF. Written as DNA, the CDR3 is TGTGCCAGTAGTATCAGAGCTATGAACACTGAAGCTTTCTTT.

The chain has TRBV2 and TRBJ1-2; 7 bases align to TRBD1. Germline values: CDR1 SNHLY, CDR2 FYNNEI. The length of the CDR3 is 16 residues. V shed 6 bases, J shed 7 bases, and the junction held 17 bases outside the gene matches. CDR3 DNA: TGTGCCAGCAGCCAAGATCAACAGGGGTCAGGACTTGGCTACACCTTC. Translated: CASSQDQQGSGLGYTF.

The gene calls are TRBV15 and TRBJ2-7, with D hard to call. The CDR3 contains 15 residues. CDR1 is LNHNV, CDR2 YYDKDF, per germline (reference sequence). Trimming removed 5 bases at V and 3 bases at J, with 17 bases between. CDR3 sequence: CATSSGPLLNYEQYF. In DNA form, the CDR3 reads TGTGCCACCAGCTCCGGACCCCTTTTGAACTACGAGCAGTACTTC.

The rearrangement joins TRBV6-6 to TRBJ1-1; D is uncertain. This CDR3 comprises 13 residues. V lost 2 bases and J lost 3, with 7 bases in between. CDR1 MNHNY and CDR2 SVGAGI come from the germline V gene (reference sequence). CDR3 nucleotide sequence: TGTGCCAGCAGTTACCGTTCAGACACTGAAGCTTTCTTT. Translated, it gives CASSYRSDTEAFF.

This chain joins TRBV25-1 and TRBJ1-4; D gene unclear. The germline gives CDR1 MGHDK, CDR2 SYGVNS. The CDR3 consists of 14 residues. V lost 5 bases and J 5 bases, leaving 12 bases between the germline ends. CDR3 DNA: TGTGCCAGCAGTTGGTCCGGGCCCAATGAAAAACTGTTTTTT. It is translated as CASSWSGPNEKLFF.

In this sample, this clone turned up once. The rearrangement joins TRBV2 to TRBJ1-3; 10 bases fit TRBD1. J was trimmed by 3 bases and V by 8 bases; bases with no gene match: 4. Germline loops: CDR1 SNHLY, CDR2 FYNNEI. CDR3 size: 14 residues. The DNA for the CDR3 is TGTGCCAGCTATGACAGGGGGCTTGGAAACACCATATATTTT. It yields the protein CASYDRGLGNTIYF.

The chain couples TRBV21-1 to TRBJ2-5; the D call TRBD1 from the table was never checked on the DNA. TRBV21-1 is tagged as a pseudogene. This CDR3 has 11 residues. The CDR3 coding sequence is TGTGCCAGGACAGGGGAAGAGACCCAGTACTTC. Protein product: CARTGEETQYF.

The chain is built from TRBV5-1 and TRBJ2-5, with 7 bases identical to TRBD2. With V trimmed by 4 bases and J by 6 bases, 12 bases remained unmatched. Germline V lookup: CDR1 SGHRS, CDR2 YFSETQ. The CDR3 covers 15 residues. CDR3 loop: CASSPPEWREKTQYF. The CDR3 bases are TGCGCCAGCAGCCCCCCCGAATGGCGGGAGAAGACCCAGTACTTC.